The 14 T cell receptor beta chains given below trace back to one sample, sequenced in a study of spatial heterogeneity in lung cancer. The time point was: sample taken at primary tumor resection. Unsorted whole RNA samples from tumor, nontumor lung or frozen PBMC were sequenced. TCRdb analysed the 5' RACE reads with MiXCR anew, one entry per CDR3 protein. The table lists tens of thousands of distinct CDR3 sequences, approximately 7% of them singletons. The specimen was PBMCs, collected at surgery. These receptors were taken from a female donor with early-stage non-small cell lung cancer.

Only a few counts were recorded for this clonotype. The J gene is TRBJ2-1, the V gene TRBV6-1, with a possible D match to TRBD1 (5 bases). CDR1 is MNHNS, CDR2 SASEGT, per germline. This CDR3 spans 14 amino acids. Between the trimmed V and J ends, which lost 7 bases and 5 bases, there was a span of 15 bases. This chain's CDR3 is CASMAGRMDNEQFF. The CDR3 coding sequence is TGTGCCAGCATGGCAGGGCGGATGGACAATGAGCAGTTCTTC.

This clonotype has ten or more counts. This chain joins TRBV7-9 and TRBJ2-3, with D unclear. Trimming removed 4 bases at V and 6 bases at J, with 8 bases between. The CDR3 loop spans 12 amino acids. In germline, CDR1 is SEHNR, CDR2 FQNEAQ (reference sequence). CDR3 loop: CASSSSDDTQYF. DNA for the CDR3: TGTGCCAGCAGCTCGTCGGATGATACGCAGTATTTT.

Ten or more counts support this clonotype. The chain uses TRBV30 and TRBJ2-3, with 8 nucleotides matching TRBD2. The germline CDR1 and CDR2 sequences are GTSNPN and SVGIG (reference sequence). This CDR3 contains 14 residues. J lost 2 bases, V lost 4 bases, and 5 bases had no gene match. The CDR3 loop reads CAWTGGLDTDTQYF. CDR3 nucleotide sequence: TGTGCCTGGACGGGGGGGCTGGACACAGATACGCAGTATTTT.

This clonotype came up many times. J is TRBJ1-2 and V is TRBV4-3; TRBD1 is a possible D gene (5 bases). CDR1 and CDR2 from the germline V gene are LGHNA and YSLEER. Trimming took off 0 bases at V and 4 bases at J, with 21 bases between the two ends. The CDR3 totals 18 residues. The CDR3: CASSQDTQGPDRVYGYTF. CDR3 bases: TGCGCCAGCAGCCAAGATACCCAGGGTCCGGATCGCGTCTATGGCTACACCTTC.

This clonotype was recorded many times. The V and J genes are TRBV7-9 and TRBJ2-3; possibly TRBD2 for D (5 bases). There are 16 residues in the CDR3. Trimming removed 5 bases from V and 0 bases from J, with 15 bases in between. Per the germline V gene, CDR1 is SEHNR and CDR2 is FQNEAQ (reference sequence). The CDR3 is CASSPPGIASTDTQYF. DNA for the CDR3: TGTGCCAGCAGCCCCCCAGGAATAGCGAGCACAGATACGCAGTATTTT.

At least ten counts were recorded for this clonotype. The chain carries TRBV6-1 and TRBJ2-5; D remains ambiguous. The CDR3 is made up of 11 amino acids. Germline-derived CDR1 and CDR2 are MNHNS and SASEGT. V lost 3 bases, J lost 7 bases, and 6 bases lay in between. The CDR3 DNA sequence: TGTGCCAGCAGTGAGGTTGGGACCCAGTACTTC. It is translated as CASSEVGTQYF.

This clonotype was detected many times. CDR3 in DNA: TGTGCCAGCAGCCCGGGACCCTCTGGCTACGAGCAGTACTTC. Translation gives CASSPGPSGYEQYF. This chain connects TRBV7-2 to TRBJ2-7; either TRBD1 or TRBD2 may supply D (5 bases each). Germline V gives CDR1 SGHTA, CDR2 FQGNSA. The V and J ends lost 5 bases and 3 bases respectively, with 14 bases between them. The length of the CDR3 is 14 residues.

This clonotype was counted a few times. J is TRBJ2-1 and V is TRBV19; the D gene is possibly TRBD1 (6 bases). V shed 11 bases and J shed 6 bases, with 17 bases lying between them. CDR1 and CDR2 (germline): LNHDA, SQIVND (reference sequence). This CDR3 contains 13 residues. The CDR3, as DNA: TGTGCCTCTAGGCAACAGGGAAGCAATGAGCAGTTCTTC. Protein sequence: CASRQQGSNEQFF.

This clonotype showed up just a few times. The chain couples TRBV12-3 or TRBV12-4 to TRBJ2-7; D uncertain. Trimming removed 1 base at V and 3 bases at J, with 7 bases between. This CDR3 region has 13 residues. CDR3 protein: CASSLGQNYEQYF. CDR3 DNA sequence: TGTGCCAGCAGTTTAGGGCAGAACTACGAGCAGTACTTC.

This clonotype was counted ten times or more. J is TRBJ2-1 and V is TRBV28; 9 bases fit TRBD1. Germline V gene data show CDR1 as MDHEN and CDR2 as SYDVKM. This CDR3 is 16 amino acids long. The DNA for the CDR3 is TGTGCAACAGGGGGCTTGGGGGAGAGCTCCTACAATGAGCAGTTCTTC. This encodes CATGGLGESSYNEQFF. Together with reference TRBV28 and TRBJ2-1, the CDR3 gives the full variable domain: DVKVTQSSRYLVKRTGEKVFLECVQDMDHENMFWYRQDPGLGLRLIYFSYDVKMKEKGDIPEGYSVSREKKERFSLILESASTNQTSMYLCATGGLGESSYNEQFFGPGTRLTVL.

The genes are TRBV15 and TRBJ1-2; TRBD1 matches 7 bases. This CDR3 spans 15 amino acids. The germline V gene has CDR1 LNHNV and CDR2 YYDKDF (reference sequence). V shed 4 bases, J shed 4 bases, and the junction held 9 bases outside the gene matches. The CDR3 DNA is TGTGCCACCAGCAAAGAGGGACAGAACCTCTATGGCTACACCTTC. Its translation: CATSKEGQNLYGYTF.

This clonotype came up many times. The CDR3 sequence is CASSFPTTGAFYTF. Written as DNA, the CDR3 is TGTGCCAGCAGCTTCCCGACCACGGGGGCTTTCTACACCTTC. The J gene is TRBJ1-2, the V gene TRBV7-2; a weak D match, TRBD1 (6 bases). The germline V and J ends were trimmed by 3 bases and 10 bases, with 18 bases remaining between them. Germline CDR1 is SGHTA and CDR2 is FQGNSA. The CDR3 is 14 amino acids.

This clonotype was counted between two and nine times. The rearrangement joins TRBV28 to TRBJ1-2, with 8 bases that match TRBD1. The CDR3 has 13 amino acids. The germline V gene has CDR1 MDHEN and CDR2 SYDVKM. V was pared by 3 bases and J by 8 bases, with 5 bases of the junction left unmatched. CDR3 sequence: CASSLTGEAGYTF. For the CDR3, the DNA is TGTGCCAGCAGTTTGACAGGGGAAGCGGGCTACACCTTC.

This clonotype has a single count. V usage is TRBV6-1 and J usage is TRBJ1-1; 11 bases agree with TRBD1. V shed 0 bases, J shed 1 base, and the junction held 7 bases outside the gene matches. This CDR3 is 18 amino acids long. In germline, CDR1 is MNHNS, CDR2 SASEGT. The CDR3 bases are TGTGCCAGCAGTGAAGCGTGGACAGGGGGCCGAGGGAACACTGAAGCTTTCTTT. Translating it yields CASSEAWTGGRGNTEAFF.